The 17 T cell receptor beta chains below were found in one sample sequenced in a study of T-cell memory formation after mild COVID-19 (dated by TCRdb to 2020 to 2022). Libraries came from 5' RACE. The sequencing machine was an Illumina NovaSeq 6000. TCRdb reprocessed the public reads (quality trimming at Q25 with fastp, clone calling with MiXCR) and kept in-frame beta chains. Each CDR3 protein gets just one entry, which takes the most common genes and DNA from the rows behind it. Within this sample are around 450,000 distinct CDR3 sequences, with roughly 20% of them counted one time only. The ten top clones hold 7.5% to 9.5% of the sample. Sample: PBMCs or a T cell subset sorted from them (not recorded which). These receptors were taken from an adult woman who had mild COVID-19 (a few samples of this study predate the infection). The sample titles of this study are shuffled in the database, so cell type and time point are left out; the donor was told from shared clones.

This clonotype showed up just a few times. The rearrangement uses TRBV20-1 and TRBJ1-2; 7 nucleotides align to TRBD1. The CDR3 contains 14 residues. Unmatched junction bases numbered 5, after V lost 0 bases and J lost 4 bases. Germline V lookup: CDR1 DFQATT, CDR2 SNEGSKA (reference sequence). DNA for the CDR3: TGCAGTGCTAGAGACGCAGGGGGAGGCTATGGCTACACCTTC. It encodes CSARDAGGGYGYTF.

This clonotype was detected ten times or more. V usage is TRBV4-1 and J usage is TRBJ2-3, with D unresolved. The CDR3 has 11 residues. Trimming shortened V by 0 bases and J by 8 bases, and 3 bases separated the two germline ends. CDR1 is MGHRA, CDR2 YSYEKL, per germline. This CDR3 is CASSQEGTQYF. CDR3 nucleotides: TGCGCCAGCAGCCAAGAGGGTACGCAGTATTTT.

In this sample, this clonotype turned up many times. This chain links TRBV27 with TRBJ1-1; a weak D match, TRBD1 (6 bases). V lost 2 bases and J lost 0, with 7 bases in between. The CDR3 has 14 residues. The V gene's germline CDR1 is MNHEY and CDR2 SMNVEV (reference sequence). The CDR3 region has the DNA TGTGCCAGCAGTTTAGAGGGGGTGAACACTGAAGCTTTCTTT. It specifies CASSLEGVNTEAFF.

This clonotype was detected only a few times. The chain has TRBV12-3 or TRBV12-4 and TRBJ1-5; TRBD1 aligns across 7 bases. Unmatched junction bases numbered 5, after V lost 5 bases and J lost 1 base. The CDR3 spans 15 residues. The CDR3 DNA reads TGTGCCAGCAGTCCACAGGGGATGAGCAATCAGCCCCAGCATTTT. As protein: CASSPQGMSNQPQHF.

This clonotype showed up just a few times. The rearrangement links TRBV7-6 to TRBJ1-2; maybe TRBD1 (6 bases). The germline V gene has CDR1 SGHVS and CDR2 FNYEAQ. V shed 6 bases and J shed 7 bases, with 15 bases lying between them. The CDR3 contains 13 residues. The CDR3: CASSLNRASGYTF. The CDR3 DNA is TGTGCCAGCAGTCTCAACAGGGCCAGTGGCTACACCTTC.

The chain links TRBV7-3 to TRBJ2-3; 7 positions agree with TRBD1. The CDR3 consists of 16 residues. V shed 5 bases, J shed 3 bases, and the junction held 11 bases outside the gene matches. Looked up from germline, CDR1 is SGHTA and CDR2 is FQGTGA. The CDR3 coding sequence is TGTGCCAGCAGCCAAATGACAGGGATAGGGACAGATACGCAGTATTTT. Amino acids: CASSQMTGIGTDTQYF.

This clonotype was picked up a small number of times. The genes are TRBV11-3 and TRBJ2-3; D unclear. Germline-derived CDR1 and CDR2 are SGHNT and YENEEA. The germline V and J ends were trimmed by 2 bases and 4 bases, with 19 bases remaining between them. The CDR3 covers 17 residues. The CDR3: CASSLSQDLLWSDTQYF. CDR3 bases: TGTGCCAGCAGCTTATCCCAAGACCTGTTATGGTCAGATACGCAGTATTTT.

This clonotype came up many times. The CDR3 DNA sequence: TGTGCCATCAGTGGGCCCGGGCGGGGCACAGATACGCAGTATTTT. It encodes CAISGPGRGTDTQYF. V is TRBV10-3 and J is TRBJ2-3, with a possible D match to TRBD2 (5 bases). Germline V gene data show CDR1 as ENHRY and CDR2 as SYGVKD. This CDR3 has 15 amino acids. Trimming took off 4 bases at V and 1 base at J, with 12 bases between the two ends.

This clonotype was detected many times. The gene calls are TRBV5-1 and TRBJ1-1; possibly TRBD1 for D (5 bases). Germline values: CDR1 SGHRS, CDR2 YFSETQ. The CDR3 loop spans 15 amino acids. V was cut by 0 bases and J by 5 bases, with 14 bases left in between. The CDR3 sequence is CASSLETGTLTEAFF. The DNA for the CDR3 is TGCGCCAGCAGCTTGGAGACCGGGACGTTGACTGAAGCTTTCTTT.

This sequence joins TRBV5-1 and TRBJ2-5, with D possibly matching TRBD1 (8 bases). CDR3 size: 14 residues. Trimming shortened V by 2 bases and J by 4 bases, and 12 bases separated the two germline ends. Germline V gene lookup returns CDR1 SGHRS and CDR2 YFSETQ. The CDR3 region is CASSFHRGGETQYF. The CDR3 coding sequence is TGCGCCAGCAGCTTTCACAGGGGGGGAGAGACCCAGTACTTC. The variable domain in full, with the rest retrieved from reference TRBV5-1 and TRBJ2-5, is KAGVTQTPRYLIKTRGQQVTLSCSPISGHRSVSWYQQTPGQGLQFLFEYFSETQRNKGNFPGRFSGRQFSNSRSEMNVSTLELGDSALYLCASSFHRGGETQYFGPGTRLLVL.

This CDR3 is CASSPSSRVYEQYF. In DNA form, the CDR3 reads TGTGCCAGCTCACCATCGTCCAGGGTCTACGAGCAGTACTTC. The chain carries TRBV18 and TRBJ2-7; TRBD1 might be the D (5 bases). Per germline, CDR1 KGHSH and CDR2 LQKENI. This CDR3 has 14 amino acids. V was cut by 2 bases and J by 3 bases, with 11 bases left in between.

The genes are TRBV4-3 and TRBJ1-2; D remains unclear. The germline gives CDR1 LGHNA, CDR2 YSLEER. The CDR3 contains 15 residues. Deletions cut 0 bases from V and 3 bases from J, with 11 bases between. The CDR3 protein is CASSQEVWEDYGYTF. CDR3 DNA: TGCGCCAGCAGCCAAGAAGTTTGGGAGGACTATGGCTACACCTTC.

The CDR3 region has the DNA TGCAGCGCCCACCAGGGATATGGCTACACCTTC. Translation: CSAHQGYGYTF. This rearrangement joins TRBV29-1 to TRBJ1-2; D is perhaps TRBD1 (5 bases). CDR1 and CDR2 from the germline V gene are SQVTM and ANQGSEA. V shed 7 bases and J shed 5 bases, with 11 bases lying between them. This CDR3 has 11 residues.

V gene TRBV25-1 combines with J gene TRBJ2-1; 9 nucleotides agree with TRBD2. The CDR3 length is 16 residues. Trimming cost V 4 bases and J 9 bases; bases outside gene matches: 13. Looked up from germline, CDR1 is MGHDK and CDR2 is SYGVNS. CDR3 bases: TGTGCCAGCAGTGTTCTAGCGGGATCTGGGTTTGCTGAGCAGTTCTTC. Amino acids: CASSVLAGSGFAEQFF.

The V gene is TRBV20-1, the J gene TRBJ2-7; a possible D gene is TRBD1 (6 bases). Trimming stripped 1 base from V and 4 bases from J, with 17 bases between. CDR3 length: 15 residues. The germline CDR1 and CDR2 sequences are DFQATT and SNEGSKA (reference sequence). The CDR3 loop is CSARAGHYTLYEQYF. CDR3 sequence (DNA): TGCAGTGCTAGAGCGGGACATTATACGTTGTACGAGCAGTACTTC.

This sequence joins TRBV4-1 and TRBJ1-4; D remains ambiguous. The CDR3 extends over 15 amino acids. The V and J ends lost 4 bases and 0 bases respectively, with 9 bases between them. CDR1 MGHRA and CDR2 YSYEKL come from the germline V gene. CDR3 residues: CASSRAGATNEKLFF. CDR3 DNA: TGCGCCAGCAGCCGGGCAGGAGCAACTAATGAAAAACTGTTTTTT.

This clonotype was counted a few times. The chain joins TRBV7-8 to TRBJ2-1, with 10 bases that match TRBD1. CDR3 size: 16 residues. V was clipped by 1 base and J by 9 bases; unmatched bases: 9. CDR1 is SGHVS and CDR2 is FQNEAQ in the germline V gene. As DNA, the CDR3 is TGTGCCAGCAGCTTAGGCTTGGGACAGGGGCTTTCTGAGCAGTTCTTC. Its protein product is CASSLGLGQGLSEQFF.